The 22 T cell receptor beta chains below come from one sample, sequenced in a study of control samples from healthy donors and cancer patients (dated by TCRdb to about 2020). The library relied on the immunoSEQ multiplex PCR assay. This is the immuneACCESS table as TCRdb keeps it, with only in-frame sequences that have V and J called. A part of the clones is gone; compared with another copy, unresolved V genes explain less than half, and the rest is unexplained. Across this sample there are about 150,000 clones, with over 85% seen only once. The leading ten clones occupy roughly 5.5% of the sample. The sequencing sample was made of blood. Receptors originate from a man aged 18 to 35 in good health.

This chain joins TRBV7-9 and TRBJ2-1; unclear D gene. CDR1 is SEHNR, CDR2 FQNEAQ, per germline (reference sequence). There are 11 residues in the CDR3. Trimming left V 8 bases short and J 4 bases short, with 6 bases between. The CDR3 spells CASGMYNEQFF. The CDR3 DNA follows: TGTGCCAGCGGTATGTACAATGAGCAGTTCTTC. The whole variable domain, remainder taken from reference TRBV7-9 and TRBJ2-1, is DTGVSQNPRHKITKRGQNVTFRCDPISEHNRLYWYRQTLGQGPEFLTYFQNEAQLEKSRLLSDRFSAERPKGSFSTLEIQRTEQGDSAMYLCASGMYNEQFFGPGTRLTVL.

There are a few counts of this clone. The chain links TRBV10-1 to TRBJ1-2; no clear D gene. V lost 5 bases to trimming and J lost 4 bases, with 14 bases between them. The CDR3 is 14 residues long. CDR1 and CDR2 (germline): WNHNN, SYGVQD (reference sequence). CDR3 in DNA: TGCGCCAGCAGTAATAGTCAGTGGGGCTATGGCTACACCTTC. It yields the protein CASSNSQWGYGYTF.

The chain recombines TRBV28 with TRBJ2-5, with 11 bases aligning to TRBD2. V dropped 6 bases and J dropped 5; count of bases not matched to a gene: 5. This CDR3 is 14 amino acids long. Germline loops: CDR1 MDHEN, CDR2 SYDVKM. The chain's CDR3 is CASSLAGGPETQYF. The DNA of the CDR3 is TGTGCCAGCAGCTTAGCGGGAGGGCCGGAGACCCAGTACTTC.

The J gene is TRBJ1-4, the V gene TRBV5-4, with unresolved D. The CDR3 is 15 amino acids. The V gene lost 0 bases and the J gene lost 0 bases, with 6 bases spanning the gap. Germline-derived CDR1 and CDR2 are SGHNT and YYREEE (reference sequence). CDR3 sequence (DNA): TGTGCCAGCAGCTTGGACGGCCCAACTAATGAAAAACTGTTTTTT. It translates to CASSLDGPTNEKLFF.

Here the CDR3 DNA reads TGTGCCACCAGTGATCCAGGGGGCGGGTATTCGACGGATACGCAGTATTTT. Encoded protein: CATSDPGGGYSTDTQYF. The V and J genes are TRBV24-1 and TRBJ2-3; 8 bases line up with TRBD1. Germline loops: CDR1 KGHDR, CDR2 SFDVKD. Trimming cost V 3 bases and J 6 bases; bases outside gene matches: 13. The CDR3 loop spans 17 amino acids.

The rearrangement links TRBV25-1 to TRBJ2-5; TRBD1 matches at 7 bases. Trimming removed 6 bases from V and 1 base from J; junction bases left unmatched: 8. The germline V gene has CDR1 MGHDK and CDR2 SYGVNS. There are 15 residues in the CDR3. The CDR3 here is CASSPNRGLQETQYF. CDR3 nucleotides: TGTGCCAGCAGCCCCAACAGGGGCCTCCAAGAGACCCAGTACTTC.

The rearrangement links TRBV5-6 to TRBJ1-5; D is ambiguous. With 5 bases removed from V and 2 bases from J, the gap between germline ends came to 14 bases. The CDR3 has 15 amino acids. Germline V gene sequence: CDR1 SGHDT, CDR2 YYEEEE. The CDR3 region has the DNA TGTGCCAGCAGTTACGGACGACCTCGCAATCAGCCCCAGCATTTT. Protein product: CASSYGRPRNQPQHF.

J is TRBJ2-7 and V is TRBV4-1; TRBD1 matches at 8 bases. The V gene's germline CDR1 is MGHRA and CDR2 YSYEKL. Trimming at V came to 4 bases and at J to 3 bases, leaving 8 bases not matched to a gene. This CDR3 spans 15 amino acids. CDR3: CASSPTGAGVYEQYF. The CDR3 region has the DNA TGCGCCAGCAGCCCGACAGGGGCTGGGGTCTACGAGCAGTACTTC.

V usage is TRBV27 and J usage is TRBJ2-1; tentatively, D is TRBD1 (6 bases). The CDR3 is made up of 14 amino acids. The germline V and J ends were trimmed by 2 bases and 2 bases, with 7 bases remaining between them. Germline assignment: CDR1 MNHEY and CDR2 SMNVEV (reference sequence). The CDR3, as DNA: TGTGCCAGCAGTTTAGGGGGCCCCTACAATGAGCAGTTCTTC. It encodes CASSLGGPYNEQFF.

The J gene is TRBJ2-3, the V gene TRBV4-1; TRBD2 agrees at 10 bases. Germline trimming cut 4 bases from V and 1 base from J; bases unmatched to any gene: 5. The CDR3 is 16 amino acids. Germline-derived CDR1 and CDR2 are MGHRA and YSYEKL. DNA of the CDR3: TGCGCCAGCAGCCGAGAGGGACTAGCGCGCACAGATACGCAGTATTTT. Translation: CASSREGLARTDTQYF.

The V call is TRBV12-5, the J call TRBJ2-5; no clear D. Germline CDR1 is LGHNT and CDR2 is FRNRAP. The CDR3 runs to 14 residues. The V and J ends lost 6 bases and 5 bases respectively, with 16 bases between them. CDR3 coding DNA: TGTGCTAGTGGACCGTCAATAAGTGGGGAGACCCAGTACTTC. Amino acid sequence: CASGPSISGETQYF.

The chain links TRBV5-5 to TRBJ1-1; the match to TRBD1 covers 7 bases. V was clipped by 6 bases and J by 0 bases; unmatched bases: 2. The length of the CDR3 is 13 residues. Germline CDR1 reads SGHKS; CDR2 reads YYEKEE (reference sequence). The CDR3 sequence is CASKTGLNTEAFF. CDR3 coding DNA: TGTGCCAGCAAGACAGGGCTGAACACTGAAGCTTTCTTT.

This chain links TRBV4-1 with TRBJ1-5; D gene ambiguous. With 4 bases removed from V and 3 bases from J, the gap between germline ends came to 13 bases. Germline assignment: CDR1 MGHRA and CDR2 YSYEKL. This CDR3 is built from 15 residues. The CDR3, as DNA: TGCGCCAGCAGCCTCCGGGCCCTAGCCAATCAGCCCCAGCATTTT. The encoded protein is CASSLRALANQPQHF.

The rearrangement links TRBV11-3 to TRBJ2-3, with a weak D call TRBD1 (5 bases). CDR1 is SGHNT and CDR2 is YENEEA in the germline V gene. CDR3 length: 14 residues. Trimming stripped 6 bases from V and 4 bases from J, with 14 bases between. The CDR3 is CASSYQGWADTQYF. As DNA, the CDR3 is TGTGCCAGCAGTTATCAGGGTTGGGCAGATACGCAGTATTTT.

This chain connects TRBV11-3 to TRBJ2-1; TRBD1 matches at 7 bases. This CDR3 has 14 residues. Germline CDR1 SGHNT, CDR2 YENEEA. Trimming took 5 bases from V and 8 from J; bases not matched to a gene: 9. CDR3 nucleotide sequence: TGTGCCAGCAGCCAGGGACAGTACCGCGATGAGCAGTTCTTC. Amino acid sequence: CASSQGQYRDEQFF.

This clone was observed once. The V call is TRBV4-1, the J call TRBJ1-1; 9 bases agree with TRBD1. V trimming: 4 bases; J trimming: 6 bases; junction bases outside the gene matches: 9. The germline V gene has CDR1 MGHRA and CDR2 YSYEKL. The CDR3 is made up of 15 amino acids. CDR3 nucleotide sequence: TGCGCCAGCAGCCCTTTAGGACAGGGGAGGTCTGAAGCTTTCTTT. Its translation is CASSPLGQGRSEAFF.

This clone has only one observation. The chain joins TRBV6-6 to TRBJ2-3; D possibly uses TRBD1 or TRBD2 (5 bases each). The V gene lost 7 bases and the J gene lost 1 base, with 15 bases spanning the gap. The CDR3 is 15 residues long. Germline V CDR1 and CDR2: MNHNY, SVGAGI (reference sequence). The CDR3 DNA reads as TGTGCCAGCATCAACCTGGGGGTTCGCACAGATACGCAGTATTTT. This sequence encodes CASINLGVRTDTQYF.

The gene calls are TRBV10-3 and TRBJ2-5; 15 bases line up with TRBD2. This CDR3 region has 17 residues. The trim removed 3 bases at V and 5 bases at J, leaving 7 bases unmatched. Germline loops: CDR1 ENHRY, CDR2 SYGVKD. CDR3 coding DNA: TGTGCCATCAGTGATAGGGGACTAGCGGGAGGCGGGGAGACCCAGTACTTC. This sequence encodes CAISDRGLAGGGETQYF.

The chain combines TRBV10-3 with TRBJ2-7, with TRBD1 identical over 7 bases. Germline trimming cut 4 bases from V and 1 base from J; bases unmatched to any gene: 7. CDR3 size: 15 residues. Germline CDR1 ENHRY, CDR2 SYGVKD. CDR3 coding DNA: TGTGCCATCAGTGGGGGACAGTTAAGTTCCTACGAGCAGTACTTC. Translating gives CAISGGQLSSYEQYF.

Worth noting for this clone: The junction differs from germline at one of its ends, possibly a read error. The gene calls are TRBV7-9 and TRBJ2-1, with D unclear. Germline CDR1 reads SEHNR; CDR2 reads FQNEAQ (reference sequence). This CDR3 contains 11 residues. The CDR3 loop is CASSFEDRPLF. For the CDR3, the DNA is TGTGCCAGCAGCTTTGAGGACCGCCCGCTCTTC.

The chain employs TRBV11-2 and TRBJ2-7; 9 bases map to TRBD1. Losses at the gene ends were 5 bases for V and 3 bases for J; bases not matched to a gene: 8. This CDR3 is 15 amino acids long. From germline, CDR1 is SGHAT and CDR2 FQNNGV. The CDR3 sequence: CASSVVGTGIYEQYF. In DNA, the CDR3 is TGTGCCAGCAGCGTCGTAGGGACAGGGATCTACGAGCAGTACTTC.

This clone has just a few counts. The rearrangement joins TRBV6-5 to TRBJ1-2, with D tentatively TRBD1 (5 bases). Germline lookup yields CDR1 MNHEY and CDR2 SVGAGI. This CDR3 region has 15 residues. V lost 7 bases and J lost 2, with 17 bases in between. CDR3 residues: CASIRTTGGNYGYTF. The DNA for the CDR3 is TGTGCCAGCATCCGAACAACGGGGGGGAACTATGGCTACACCTTC.